Reported below is one T cell receptor (beta chain). Its antigen is undetermined. Profiled with immunoSEQ multiplex PCR; TCRdb holds only in-frame clones, not every one. The table lists some 110,000 clones, around 89% of them singletons. This record belongs to a study of T cell responses to AZD1222 COVID-19 vaccine. Study at large: Both about-4-week and about-12-week second-dose recipients were combined.

Overall study results and limits: The donor group comprised mostly white British people and more females; the analysis possibly underestimated clonal diversity.

V lost 3 bases to trimming and J lost 4 bases; unmatched junction nucleotides: 3. Germline-derived CDR1 and CDR2 are KGHSH and LQKENI. CDR3 length: 14 residues. The chain employs TRBV18 and TRBJ1-2, with 9 bases matching TRBD1. The starting material was peripheral blood, obtained on day 0 of AZD1222 vaccination. This sequence was found in an adult in good health. This CDR3 reads CASSPDRGTYGYTF. The CDR3, as DNA: TGTGCCAGCTCACCGGACAGGGGAACCTATGGCTACACCTTC.